This entry concerns a single T cell receptor (beta chain). Its antigen has not been determined. Base-call qualities are not available, and no considerably larger clone is one nucleotide away. Genomic DNA was extracted from sorted cells for sequencing of the TCRbeta CDR3 region. TCRbeta CDR3 regions were sequenced using the immunoSEQ Assay. Drawn from immuneACCESS, this table holds only the in-frame rearrangements with V and J called that TCRdb kept. Clones are partly lost; checked studies trace under half to an unresolved V gene and leave the rest unexplained. Counted in this sample were 55,000 to 80,000 clones; over 75% of them appeared once. The ten largest clones represent 5.5% of the sample. The sample belongs to a study of OX40 agonist ivuxolimab in advanced cancers. The study in broad terms: Ivuxolimab, which targeted the costimulatory receptor OX40 (CD134), was an agonistic, fully human IgG2 monoclonal antibody. Intravenous ivuxolimab was administered to patients every 2 weeks at six dose levels: 0.01, 0.1, 0.3, 1.5, 3 and 10 mg/kg. Of the roughly 50 dose-escalation patients, hepatocellular carcinoma was present in roughly 19, melanoma in roughly 15, renal cell carcinoma in 9 and head and neck cancer in 9. In the dose-escalation cohort, 70% to 85% of patients were male, and the mean age was roughly 60 years with a range of about 20 to 80. Prior anti-PD-1, anti-PD-L1 or anti-CTLA-4 therapy was permitted, and about two fifths of dose-escalation patients had received checkpoint inhibitors. Partial responses occurred in three dose-escalation patients: two with cutaneous melanoma and one with hepatocellular carcinoma. Peripheral TCRbeta sequencing was intended to test whether TCR sequence diversity was altered and clonal T-cell expansion was caused by ivuxolimab. The paper reports the monotherapy dose-escalation portion (N of about 50 patients) of the phase I ivuxolimab trial. The investigation overall reported the following: Low levels of normalized T-cell clonal expansion were also seen in some patients who did not respond. In partial responders in the 0.1-3.0 mg/kg groups, normalized peripheral clonal expansion was found to be among the lowest, especially among CD8+ T cells. Clonal expansion of both CD4+ and CD8+ blood T cells was observed from baseline to week 6 at doses 0.1 to 3.0 mg/kg. Antigen specificity was not determined for the clonally expanded peripheral T cells. After ivuxolimab, more expanded clones were found on average in CD8+ T cells than in CD4+ T cells.

There are 15 amino acids in the CDR3, from cysteine to phenylalanine inclusive. CDR3 DNA only is kept here, 45 bases in frame from base 1. V and J lose 2 bases and 1 base, and a span of 11 bases separates them. CDR1 and CDR2 were assigned from the germline V gene (reference sequence) as MNHNY and SVGAGI. Patients with autoimmune disease history or receiving systemic immunosuppression were excluded from the trial. Peripheral blood for TCR sequencing was collected from all dose cohorts at baseline, on cycle 4 day 1, and on cycle 7 day 1. Samples came from an open-label, multicenter, first-in-human phase I dose-escalation trial of ivuxolimab. Adults with locally advanced or metastatic melanoma, renal cell, hepatocellular, or head and neck squamous cell carcinoma were enrolled in the trial. Before TCR sequencing, CD4+ T cells and CD8+ T cells were sorted from peripheral blood as separate populations.

The source was CD4+ or CD8+ T cells sorted from blood, collected in a trial of the OX40 agonist ivuxolimab. The sequence links TRBV6-6 to TRBJ1-1; the D gene is perhaps TRBD1, from 5 matching bases. The TCR sequence derives from an adult with an advanced solid tumor such as melanoma, head and neck, liver or kidney cancer. The CDR3 amino acid sequence is: CASSYVGGENTEAFF. The sequenced DNA is TGTGCCAGCAGTTACGTTGGGGGAGAGAACACTGAAGCTTTCTTT.